This T cell receptor (beta chain) was sequenced in a study of beta chain features in type 1 diabetes. The table lists this clone with a few counts. Its antigen is currently unknown. Based on CD45RO/CCR7/CD25/CD127/CD95/CD27, CD4+ regulatory, stem cell-like memory, naive and central memory cells were sorted. This CDR3 has 17 residues. The ends were cut back, 5 bases at V and 1 base at J, with 15 bases in the middle. Germline CDR1 SEHNR, CDR2 FQNEAQ (reference sequence). What was sequenced were expressed TCRB transcripts, since all of the isolated RNA had been reverse transcribed. Libraries were prepared by immunoSEQ multiplex PCR; TCRdb keeps only in-frame clonotypes and omits some of them. The data contain some 700,000 clones, roughly 12% of them singletons. Study-wide results and limits: People with Type 1 diabetes carried modestly yet significantly shorter TCRB CDR3s in all four CD4+ subsets. A pattern of fewer insertions and more deletions at VDJ junctions was seen in type 1 diabetes patients. PCR, the amplification step, might favor shorter templates, equally in patients and controls.

The chain employs TRBV7-9 and TRBJ2-6; D is possibly TRBD1 (6 bases). The sample taken for sequencing was naive CD4+ T cells from blood. The sequence was collected from a man in his late teens or twenties with type 1 diabetes. In nucleotides, the CDR3 is TGTGCCAGCAGCGTAAGGACAGTTCCATCTGGGGCCAACGTCCTGACTTTC. Protein: CASSVRTVPSGANVLTF.